Listed below are T cell receptor beta chains from one sample, sequenced in a study of lymphopenia after photon versus proton radiotherapy. Method: immunoSEQ multiplex PCR; TCRdb's copy keeps in-frame clones and lacks some. The sample holds 70,000 or so clones, approximately 91% seen once. The sequencing here drew on peripheral blood, taken from a patient treated with photon-based radiotherapy. Every receptor here comes from a woman in her seventies with pancreatic cancer. The CDR3 runs from the conserved cysteine through the conserved F or W. Each record gives: CDR3 length, D gene, J gene, clone size, V gene, CDR3 DNA, CDR3 protein. A D gene is named only where the DNA matches it firmly. Clone size is shown for a subset of rows, as once, few, many or a class of expanded clone.

>16|TRBD1|TRBJ2-7|.|TRBV2
TGTGCCAGCAGTGAGAAAATTGGGACAGGCTCAAGCGGGCAGTACTTC
CASSEKIGTGSSGQYF
>14|.|TRBJ1-3|.|TRBV7-2
TGTGCCAGCAGCTTAGGGGCCTCTGGAAACACCATATATTTT
CASSLGASGNTIYF
>13|.|TRBJ1-4|.|TRBV6-5
TGTGCCAGCAGTTACAGGGCAGGCGAAAAACTGTTTTTT
CASSYRAGEKLFF
>14|.|TRBJ1-2|few|TRBV19
TGTGCCAGTAGTTTCGACAAGGGGAACTATGGCTACACCTTC
CASSFDKGNYGYTF
>15|.|TRBJ2-1|.|TRBV11-2
TGTGCCAGCAGCGCAAGCGGAAGCTCCTACAATGAGCAGTTCTTC
CASSASGSSYNEQFF
>11|.|TRBJ2-3|.|TRBV28
TGTGCCACCGTGGGGGCAGATACGCAGTATTTT
CATVGADTQYF
>19|TRBD1|TRBJ1-3|.|TRBV7-8
TGTGCCAGCAGCACCCCGGGACAGGCTCCCCTACTCTCTGGAAACACCATATATTTT
CASSTPGQAPLLSGNTIYF
>16|TRBD1|TRBJ2-1|once|TRBV5-1
TGCGCCAGCAGCTTAATCCCGGGACAGTCCTACAATGAGCAGTTCTTC
CASSLIPGQSYNEQFF
>11|.|TRBJ2-7|.|TRBV5-8
TGTGCCAGCAGCCCTCTGTACGAGCAGTACTTC
CASSPLYEQYF
>15|TRBD2|TRBJ2-1|.|TRBV5-4
TGTGCCAGCAGCTTGAAGACTAGCGGGACGGGTGAGCAGTTCTTC
CASSLKTSGTGEQFF
>18|TRBD1|TRBJ2-7|.|TRBV28
TGTGCCAGCAAAGCGACGGGGACAGGCGGCTTATTGGTCTACGAGCAGTACTTC
CASKATGTGGLLVYEQYF
>15|TRBD2|TRBJ2-5|.|TRBV5-6
TGTGCCAGCAGCCTACCCAGCGGGAGCGCAGAGACCCAGTACTTC
CASSLPSGSAETQYF
>13|.|TRBJ2-3|.|TRBV4-1
TGCGCCAGCAGCCCTTCCTCCGGGGATACGCAGTATTTT
CASSPSSGDTQYF
>15|.|TRBJ2-7|.|TRBV7-6
TGTGCCAGCAGCCAAAACGGGATGCCCGCCGGGGAGCAGTACTTC
CASSQNGMPAGEQYF
>16|TRBD1|TRBJ2-2|.|TRBV9
TGTGCCAGCAGCGCCGGACAGGGGGCTTGGACCGGGGAGCTGTTTTTT
CASSAGQGAWTGELFF
>13|.|TRBJ2-3|.|TRBV10-3
TGTGCCATCAGTGAATCCCCTTCAGATACGCAGTATTTT
CAISESPSDTQYF
>15|TRBD1|TRBJ1-3|.|TRBV6-1
TGTGCCAGCAGTCGACAGGGGACCTCTGGAAACACCATATATTTT
CASSRQGTSGNTIYF
>16|.|TRBJ2-3|.|TRBV7-2
TGTGCCAGCAGCTCCTTAGCGACTAACCCCACAGATACGCAGTATTTT
CASSSLATNPTDTQYF
>14|.|TRBJ2-3|.|TRBV11-2
TGTGCCAGCAGCCCGGGACTGAGCACAGATACGCAGTATTTT
CASSPGLSTDTQYF
>14|.|TRBJ2-5|.|TRBV30
TGTGCCTGGGGGGCGGGTCAGTTCCAAGAGACCCAGTACTTC
CAWGAGQFQETQYF
>14|TRBD1|TRBJ2-1|.|TRBV6-1
TGTGCCACAGAGGACAGGGGGCTGAAAAATGAGCAGTTCTTC
CATEDRGLKNEQFF
>14|.|TRBJ1-5|.|TRBV6-5
TGTGCCAGCAAGGAAACAGGGAACAATCAGCCCCAGCATTTT
CASKETGNNQPQHF
>17|.|TRBJ1-4|once|TRBV7-9
TGTGCCAGCAGCTTAATCTTATCCCTTGCAACTAATGAAAAACTGTTTTTT
CASSLILSLATNEKLFF
>17|TRBD1|TRBJ2-2|.|TRBV14
TGTGCCAGCAGCCAATTTATGCAGGGGGCGAGAACCGGGGAGCTGTTTTTT
CASSQFMQGARTGELFF
>18|TRBD1|TRBJ2-6|.|TRBV28
TGTGCCAGCAGTCCTCGGACAGGGAAGGTCTCTGGGGCCAACGTCCTGACTTTC
CASSPRTGKVSGANVLTF
>12|.|TRBJ1-2|.|TRBV4-3
TGCGCCAGCAGCGCAGACGGATTTGGCTACACCTTC
CASSADGFGYTF
>13|TRBD2|TRBJ2-1|.|TRBV10-3
TGTGCCATCAGTGACACCGGGGGGAATGAGCAGTTCTTC
CAISDTGGNEQFF
>17|TRBD2|TRBJ2-2|.|TRBV28
TGTGCCAGCAGTCCCCGACTAGCGGGAGTCGGCACCGGGGAGCTGTTTTTT
CASSPRLAGVGTGELFF
>17|TRBD2|TRBJ2-7|.|TRBV7-2
TGTGCCAGCAGCTTTGGACTAGCGGGAGGGTCCACCTACGAGCAGTACTTC
CASSFGLAGGSTYEQYF
>14|.|TRBJ1-5|few|TRBV2
TGTGCCAGCCGGACGTCAGTGGGCAATCAGCCCCAGCATTTT
CASRTSVGNQPQHF
>11|.|TRBJ2-3|.|TRBV20-1
TGCAGTGCTCCCCGTTCAGATACGCAGTATTTT
CSAPRSDTQYF
>14|.|TRBJ1-2|few|TRBV2
TGTGCCAGCAGTGCGGTGGAGGGGTTAGGGGGCTACACCTTC
CASSAVEGLGGYTF
>16|.|TRBJ1-5|.|TRBV4-1
TGCGCCAGCAGCCAAGGGGTCTTGGGGAGCAATCAGCCCCAGCATTTT
CASSQGVLGSNQPQHF
>18|.|TRBJ2-2|.|TRBV4-1
TGCGCCAGCAGCCACATCCGACGGGGGAATGCCAACACCGGGGAGCTGTTTTTT
CASSHIRRGNANTGELFF